These T cell receptor beta chains were read from a single sample in a study of CD8 T cells in ankylosing spondylitis. A single record per CDR3 protein comes from TCRdb applying MiXCR to the 5' RACE reads. The table shows more than 150,000 distinct CDR3 sequences, with about 20% occurring only once. The sample taken for sequencing was blood, either unsorted or a sorted T cell fraction (not recorded which). These TCRs come from a male donor under 30 with ankylosing spondylitis or in good health (not recorded which). Both conserved end residues are part of each CDR3. Fields, in order: J gene, V gene, clone size, D gene, CDR3 protein, CDR3 DNA. D genes are given only for firm matches. Clone size appears in some rows only: once, few, many, or a class for an expanded clone.

j_gene: TRBJ2-1
v_gene: TRBV7-8
abundance: many
d_gene: TRBD2
CDR3aa: CASSRGTSGIYNEQFF
CDR3nt: TGTGCCAGCAGCAGAGGGACTAGCGGGATTTACAATGAGCAGTTCTTC

j_gene: TRBJ2-7
v_gene: TRBV7-2
abundance: many
d_gene: TRBD2
CDR3aa: CASSPRLAGAHEQYF
CDR3nt: TGTGCCAGCAGCCCGCGACTAGCGGGAGCCCACGAGCAGTACTTC

j_gene: TRBJ1-6
v_gene: TRBV2
abundance: many
d_gene: .
CDR3aa: CASSEGGSSYNSPLHF
CDR3nt: TGTGCCAGCAGTGAAGGGGGGAGCTCCTATAATTCACCCCTCCACTTT

j_gene: TRBJ2-4
v_gene: TRBV5-1
abundance: many
d_gene: TRBD1
CDR3aa: CASSPRQGKNIQYF
CDR3nt: TGCGCCAGCAGCCCAAGACAGGGAAAAAACATTCAGTACTTC

j_gene: TRBJ2-1
v_gene: TRBV4-2
abundance: many
d_gene: TRBD2
CDR3aa: CASSQDGYSGGNEQFF
CDR3nt: TGTGCCAGCAGCCAAGATGGTTATAGCGGGGGCAATGAGCAGTTCTTC

j_gene: TRBJ2-6
v_gene: TRBV7-9
abundance: few
d_gene: .
CDR3aa: CASSRGDFIGANVLTF
CDR3nt: TGTGCCAGCAGCCGGGGAGACTTCATCGGGGCCAACGTCCTGACTTTC

j_gene: TRBJ2-1
v_gene: TRBV20-1
abundance: once
d_gene: TRBD2
CDR3aa: CSGTSGSSDEQFF
CDR3nt: TGCAGCGGAACTAGCGGGAGTTCGGATGAGCAGTTCTTC

j_gene: TRBJ1-1
v_gene: TRBV9
abundance: .
d_gene: .
CDR3aa: CASSLTYGAQEAFF
CDR3nt: TGTGCCAGCAGCCTAACCTACGGAGCCCAGGAAGCTTTCTTT

j_gene: TRBJ1-3
v_gene: TRBV20-1
abundance: .
d_gene: .
CDR3aa: CSARSWRFGGDTIYF
CDR3nt: TGCAGTGCTAGAAGCTGGAGGTTCGGGGGGGACACCATATATTTT

j_gene: TRBJ2-4
v_gene: TRBV27
abundance: many
d_gene: TRBD2
CDR3aa: CASSLFGGENIQYF
CDR3nt: TGTGCCAGCAGTTTATTTGGGGGGGAAAACATTCAGTACTTC

j_gene: TRBJ2-7
v_gene: TRBV30
abundance: many
d_gene: TRBD1
CDR3aa: CASHPGGYEQYF
CDR3nt: TGTGCTTCCCATCCAGGGGGTTACGAGCAGTACTTC

j_gene: TRBJ2-7
v_gene: TRBV28
abundance: few
d_gene: .
CDR3aa: CASSLPSYEQYF
CDR3nt: TGTGCCAGCAGTTTACCCTCCTACGAGCAGTACTTC

j_gene: TRBJ1-5
v_gene: TRBV12-3/TRBV12-4
abundance: many
d_gene: TRBD1
CDR3aa: CASSLVTGGLYSNQPQHF
CDR3nt: TGTGCCAGCAGTTTGGTGACAGGGGGGTTATATAGCAATCAGCCCCAGCATTTT

j_gene: TRBJ2-3
v_gene: TRBV10-2
abundance: many
d_gene: .
CDR3aa: CASRSRGQSTDTQYF
CDR3nt: TGCGCCAGCAGAAGTCGGGGTCAGAGCACAGATACGCAGTATTTT

j_gene: TRBJ2-5
v_gene: TRBV7-9
abundance: .
d_gene: .
CDR3aa: CASSLEGRSETQYF
CDR3nt: TGTGCCAGCAGCTTAGAGGGGAGATCAGAGACCCAGTACTTC

j_gene: TRBJ2-2
v_gene: TRBV24-1
abundance: many
d_gene: .
CDR3aa: CATSDLRQGRAGELFF
CDR3nt: TGTGCCACCAGTGATTTGAGGCAGGGGCGCGCCGGGGAGCTGTTTTTT

j_gene: TRBJ1-1
v_gene: TRBV12-3/TRBV12-4
abundance: many
d_gene: .
CDR3aa: CASSSGSTEAFF
CDR3nt: TGTGCCAGCAGTTCGGGGTCCACTGAAGCTTTCTTT

j_gene: TRBJ2-1
v_gene: TRBV10-3
abundance: many
d_gene: TRBD1
CDR3aa: CAISVDRGANEQFF
CDR3nt: TGTGCCATCAGTGTTGACAGGGGAGCGAATGAGCAGTTCTTC

j_gene: TRBJ2-7
v_gene: TRBV7-9
abundance: many
d_gene: TRBD1
CDR3aa: CASSSGGGNEQYF
CDR3nt: TGTGCCAGCAGCTCAGGGGGCGGAAACGAGCAGTACTTC

j_gene: TRBJ2-3
v_gene: TRBV20-1
abundance: few
d_gene: TRBD2
CDR3aa: CSALQRLAGDADTQYF
CDR3nt: TGCAGTGCCCTCCAGAGACTAGCGGGAGATGCAGATACGCAGTATTTT

j_gene: TRBJ2-7
v_gene: TRBV29-1
abundance: .
d_gene: TRBD2
CDR3aa: CSVVGLAGRIYEQYF
CDR3nt: TGCAGCGTTGTTGGTCTAGCGGGACGTATCTACGAGCAGTACTTC

j_gene: TRBJ2-1
v_gene: TRBV20-1
abundance: few
d_gene: TRBD2
CDR3aa: CSAPKKREGYNEQFF
CDR3nt: TGCAGTGCTCCCAAAAAGCGGGAGGGTTACAATGAGCAGTTCTTC

j_gene: TRBJ1-1
v_gene: TRBV29-1
abundance: .
d_gene: .
CDR3aa: CSVVGSIEAFF
CDR3nt: TGCAGCGTTGTGGGTAGTATTGAAGCTTTCTTT

j_gene: TRBJ2-3
v_gene: TRBV18
abundance: .
d_gene: TRBD1
CDR3aa: CASSPPGQSADTQYF
CDR3nt: TGTGCCAGCTCACCTCCGGGACAGTCCGCAGATACGCAGTATTTT

j_gene: TRBJ1-1
v_gene: TRBV5-5
abundance: many
d_gene: .
CDR3aa: CASSLRTTEAFF
CDR3nt: TGTGCCAGCAGCTTGCGGACGACTGAAGCTTTCTTT

j_gene: TRBJ2-1
v_gene: TRBV9
abundance: many
d_gene: .
CDR3aa: CASSAEGGAPFF
CDR3nt: TGTGCCAGCAGCGCCGAAGGCGGCGCTCCGTTCTTC

j_gene: TRBJ2-1
v_gene: TRBV9
abundance: many
d_gene: .
CDR3aa: CASSVEGHNYNEQFF
CDR3nt: TGTGCCAGCAGCGTAGAAGGGCATAACTACAATGAGCAGTTCTTC

j_gene: TRBJ2-1
v_gene: TRBV24-1
abundance: many
d_gene: .
CDR3aa: CATLGDYNEQFF
CDR3nt: TGTGCCACACTTGGGGATTACAATGAGCAGTTCTTC

j_gene: TRBJ2-2
v_gene: TRBV29-1
abundance: .
d_gene: TRBD1
CDR3aa: CSVRDSSARGLTGELFF
CDR3nt: TGCAGCGTTCGGGACTCGAGCGCCAGGGGGCTAACCGGGGAGCTGTTTTTT

j_gene: TRBJ2-7
v_gene: TRBV20-1
abundance: .
d_gene: TRBD2
CDR3aa: CSANKPGLVYEQYF
CDR3nt: TGCAGTGCAAACAAACCGGGACTAGTCTACGAGCAGTACTTC

j_gene: TRBJ2-1
v_gene: TRBV11-2
abundance: many
d_gene: .
CDR3aa: CASSLARLYNEQFF
CDR3nt: TGTGCCAGCAGCTTAGCCCGGCTCTACAATGAGCAGTTCTTC

j_gene: TRBJ2-5
v_gene: TRBV24-1
abundance: many
d_gene: TRBD1
CDR3aa: CATSDLTGEETQYF
CDR3nt: TGTGCCACCAGTGACTTGACAGGGGAAGAGACCCAGTACTTC

j_gene: TRBJ1-2
v_gene: TRBV4-1
abundance: .
d_gene: .
CDR3aa: CASSQDSVVYGYTF
CDR3nt: TGCGCCAGCAGCCAAGACTCCGTCGTCTATGGCTACACCTTC

j_gene: TRBJ2-5
v_gene: TRBV18
abundance: .
d_gene: .
CDR3aa: CASSPLHFPETQYF
CDR3nt: TGTGCCAGCTCACCACTTCACTTTCCGGAGACCCAGTACTTC

j_gene: TRBJ1-5
v_gene: TRBV20-1
abundance: many
d_gene: TRBD1
CDR3aa: CSVGQGANQPQHF
CDR3nt: TGCAGTGTTGGACAGGGCGCAAATCAGCCCCAGCATTTT

j_gene: TRBJ2-1
v_gene: TRBV7-9
abundance: many
d_gene: TRBD1
CDR3aa: CASLGQGYNEQFF
CDR3nt: TGTGCCAGCTTGGGACAGGGGTACAATGAGCAGTTCTTC